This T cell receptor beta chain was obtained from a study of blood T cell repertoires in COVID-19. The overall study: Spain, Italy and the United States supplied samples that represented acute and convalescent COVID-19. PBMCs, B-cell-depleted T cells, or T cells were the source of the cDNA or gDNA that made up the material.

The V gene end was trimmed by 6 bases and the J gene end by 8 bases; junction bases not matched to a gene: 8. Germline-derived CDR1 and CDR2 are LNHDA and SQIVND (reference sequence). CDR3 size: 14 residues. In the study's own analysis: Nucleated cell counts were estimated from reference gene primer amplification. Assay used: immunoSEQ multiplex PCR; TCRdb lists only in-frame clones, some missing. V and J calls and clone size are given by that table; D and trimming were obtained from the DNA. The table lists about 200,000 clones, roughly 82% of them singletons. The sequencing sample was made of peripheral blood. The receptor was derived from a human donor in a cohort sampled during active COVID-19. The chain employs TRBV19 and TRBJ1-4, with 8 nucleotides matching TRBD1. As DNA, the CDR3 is TGTGCCAGTAGCAGCACAGGACAGGGAGAAAAACTGTTTTTT. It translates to CASSSTGQGEKLFF.